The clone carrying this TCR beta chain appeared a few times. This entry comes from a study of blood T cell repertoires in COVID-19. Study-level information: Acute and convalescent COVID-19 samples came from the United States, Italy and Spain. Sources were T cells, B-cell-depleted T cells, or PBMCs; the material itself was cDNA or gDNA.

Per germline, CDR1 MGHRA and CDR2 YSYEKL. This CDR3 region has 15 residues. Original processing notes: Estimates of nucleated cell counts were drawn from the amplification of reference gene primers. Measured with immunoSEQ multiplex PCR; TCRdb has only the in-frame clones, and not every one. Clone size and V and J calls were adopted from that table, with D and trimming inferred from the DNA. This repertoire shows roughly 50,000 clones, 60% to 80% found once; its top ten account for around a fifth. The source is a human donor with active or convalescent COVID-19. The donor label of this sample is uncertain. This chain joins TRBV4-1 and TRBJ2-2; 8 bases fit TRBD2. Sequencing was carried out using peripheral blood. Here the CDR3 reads CPPSLPGGGPGELFF. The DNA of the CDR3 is TGCCCCCCCAGCCTGCCCGGGGGGGGGCCCGGGGAGCTGTTTTTT.